This TCR beta chain comes out of a study of T cells in Graves' hyperthyroidism and ophthalmopathy. Turning to the study itself: Peripheral blood was obtained at initial diagnosis, preceding any treatment. Whole-study results and caveats: Most expanded thyroid clonotypes above 0.001 also appeared in blood. In the analysis, a 13 V-J model separated ophthalmopathy from stable hyperthyroidism.

The CDR3 consists of 14 residues. Germline trimming cut 4 bases from V and 5 bases from J; bases unmatched to any gene: 6. Germline CDR1 is MDHEN and CDR2 is SYDVKM. Details on this clonotype: Its specificity is not known.

Every diagnosis used clinical symptoms, serum thyroxine and TRAb, thyroid ultrasound and orbital computed tomography. Amplification yielded TCR beta CDR3 regions, with RNA transcripts as the source. Primed by the HTBI set, a first-round RT-PCR was run on the TCR CDR3. TCRdb re-called the multiplex PCR reads through MiXCR, storing one row per CDR3 protein. The data contain about half a million distinct CDR3 sequences, about a fifth of them seen just once; the ten biggest clones take up less than 30%. The chain has TRBV28 and TRBJ2-7; TRBD1 matches at 9 bases. Sequencing input: blood. This TCR was sampled from a man between 18 and 35 years old with Graves' hyperthyroidism. CDR3 sequence (DNA): TGTGCCAGCAGTTGGGGACAGGGCTTCCACGAGCAGTACTTC. Translated: CASSWGQGFHEQYF. Full variable domain (missing parts from reference TRBV28 and TRBJ2-7): DVKVTQSSRYLVKRTGEKVFLECVQDMDHENMFWYRQDPGLGLRLIYFSYDVKMKEKGDIPEGYSVSREKKERFSLILESASTNQTSMYLCASSWGQGFHEQYFGPGTRLTVT.